This T cell receptor beta chain was profiled in a study of shared clonotypes between healthy human individuals. The CDR3 spans 13 residues. Trimming took 3 bases from V and 2 from J, leaving 7 bases between them. Germline V gene lookup returns CDR1 MNHEY and CDR2 SMNVEV (reference sequence). TCRdb keeps only in-frame clones here, not all; method: immunoSEQ multiplex PCR. This sample has around 720,000 clones, with more than 70% found just once. Sequencing was done on a sample of memory CD4+ T cells sorted from blood. Subset of the sample: CD45RA-negative fraction. The clonotype was recovered from a woman aged 25 to 39 in good health. V usage is TRBV27 and J usage is TRBJ1-1; the D is unclear. The CDR3, as DNA: TGTGCCAGCAGTTTTAAGTACAACACTGAAGCTTTCTTT. Encoded protein: CASSFKYNTEAFF.